This TCR beta chain was documented in a study of OX40 agonist ivuxolimab in advanced cancers. In the study overall: Ivuxolimab was an agonistic, fully human IgG2 monoclonal antibody directed against OX40 (CD134), a costimulatory receptor. Prior anti-PD-1, anti-PD-L1 or anti-CTLA-4 therapy was permitted, and approximately 42% of dose-escalation patients had received checkpoint inhibitors. In the dose-escalation cohort, 82.7% of patients were male, and the mean age was approximately 60 years, with a range of 23 to 79. Of the roughly 52 dose-escalation patients, hepatocellular carcinoma was present in approximately 20, melanoma in around 15, renal cell carcinoma in 9 and head and neck cancer in 9. Partial responses were achieved by three dose-escalation patients, of whom one had hepatocellular carcinoma and two had cutaneous melanoma. The monotherapy dose-escalation portion (N ≈ 56 patients) of the phase I ivuxolimab trial is reported in the paper. Peripheral TCRbeta sequencing aimed to test whether ivuxolimab altered TCR sequence diversity and caused clonal T-cell expansion. Intravenous ivuxolimab was administered to patients every 2 weeks at six dose levels: 0.01, 0.1, 0.3, 1.5, 3 and 10 mg/kg. What the authors observed across the whole study: Which antigens the clonally expanded peripheral T cells were specific for was not determined. Low levels of normalized T-cell clonal expansion were also seen in some patients who did not respond. After ivuxolimab, expanded clones were on average more numerous among CD8+ T cells than among CD4+ T cells. At doses from 0.1 to 3.0 mg/kg, clonal expansion was seen in both CD4+ and CD8+ blood T cells between baseline and week 6. Partial responders in the 0.1-3.0 mg/kg groups had among the lowest normalized peripheral clonal expansion, especially among CD8+ T cells.

Genomic DNA was isolated from the sorted cells so that the TCRbeta CDR3 region could be sequenced. The immunoSEQ Assay was used to sequence the TCRbeta CDR3 regions. In its TCRdb copy, this immuneACCESS table keeps in-frame sequences only and misses some clones. Where compared with another copy, unresolved V genes explain less than half of these, and the others have no known cause. This sample is represented by around 84,000 clones; 75% to 95% of them were singletons. The ten largest make up around 0.43% of the sample. A note on this clone: The antigen this receptor binds is unknown. No per-base quality is available; no much larger clone lies one base away.

Trimming accounts for 3 bases at V and 2 bases at J, while the number of junction bases matched to no gene is 4. CDR1 and CDR2 are drawn from the germline V gene (reference sequence): SGHNT, YYREEE. CDR3 length: 15 amino acids, cysteine to phenylalanine. Solely the CDR3 DNA is kept, with 45 bases framed from the first base. The trial excluded patients who had a history of autoimmune disease or were on systemic immunosuppression. Peripheral blood for TCR sequencing was collected from all dose cohorts at baseline, on cycle 4 day 1, and on cycle 7 day 1. Samples came from an open-label, multicenter, first-in-human phase I dose-escalation trial of ivuxolimab. Adults with locally advanced or metastatic melanoma, renal cell, hepatocellular, or head and neck squamous cell carcinoma were enrolled in the trial. CD4+ and CD8+ T cells were sorted separately from peripheral blood before TCR sequencing.

Sequencing was performed on CD4+ or CD8+ T cells sorted from blood, taken in a trial of the OX40 agonist ivuxolimab. The sequence derives from an adult with an advanced solid tumor such as melanoma, head and neck, liver or kidney cancer. Recombination connected TRBV5-4 to TRBJ2-3; the junction holds 9 bases that match TRBD2. For the CDR3, the sequence is CASSYLAGYTDTQYF. The DNA reads as follows: TGTGCCAGCAGCTACCTAGCGGGGTACACAGATACGCAGTATTTT.